This paragraph covers one TCR beta chain sequence. These data are taken from a study of blood T cell repertoires in COVID-19. V was shortened by 4 bases and J by 5 bases, with 6 bases between the two germline ends. Germline CDR1 is LNHDA and CDR2 is SQIVND (reference sequence). The CDR3 is 12 amino acids. Sequenced by immunoSEQ multiplex PCR; TCRdb stores in-frame clones only, minus some. In the table there are 130,000 to 150,000 clones, around 83% of which are singletons. Living in 24 US areas, the participants were between about 18 and 100 years of age. Sequencing input: PBMCs or T cells enriched from blood (not recorded which). The receptor was isolated from a man in his fifties or sixties who had recovered from COVID-19. The chain recombines TRBV19 with TRBJ1-5; D is unclear. The CDR3 reads CASSNGDQPQHF. In DNA form, the CDR3 reads TGTGCCAGTAGTAACGGGGATCAGCCCCAGCATTTT.